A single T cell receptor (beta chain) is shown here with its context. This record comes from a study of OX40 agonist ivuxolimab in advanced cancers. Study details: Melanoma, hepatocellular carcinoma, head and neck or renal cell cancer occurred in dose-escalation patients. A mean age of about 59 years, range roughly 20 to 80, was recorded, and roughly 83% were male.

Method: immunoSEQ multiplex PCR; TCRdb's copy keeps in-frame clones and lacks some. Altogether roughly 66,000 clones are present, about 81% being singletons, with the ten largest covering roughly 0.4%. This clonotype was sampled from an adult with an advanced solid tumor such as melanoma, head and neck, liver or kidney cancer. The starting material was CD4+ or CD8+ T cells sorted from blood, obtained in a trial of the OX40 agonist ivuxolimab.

In DNA form, the CDR3 reads TGTGCCAGCTCAGATCGAGCTAACTATGGCTACACCTTC. It encodes CASSDRANYGYTF. J is TRBJ1-2 and V is TRBV7-6, with unresolved D. The germline V gene encodes CDR1 SGHVS and CDR2 FNYEAQ. CDR3 length: 13 residues. With 8 bases removed from V and 0 bases from J, the gap between germline ends came to 10 bases.